These 27 T cell receptor beta chains were sequenced from one sample in a study of blood T cell repertoires in COVID-19. Produced via immunoSEQ multiplex PCR; TCRdb's table is partial and in-frame only. The data contain 100,000 to 150,000 clones, roughly 91% of them singletons. Sequenced input: peripheral blood. Receptor source: a man aged 55 to 70 with COVID-19, enrolled during active disease.

The rearrangement uses TRBV28 and TRBJ1-1; TRBD1 matches 12 bases. CDR3 length: 15 residues. Germline lookup yields CDR1 MDHEN and CDR2 SYDVKM. V gave up 4 bases and J gave up 10 bases; unmatched junction bases: 10. The CDR3: CASSSPRDRGLGAFF. DNA of the CDR3: TGTGCCAGCAGTTCCCCCCGGGACAGGGGGCTAGGAGCTTTCTTT.

The chain couples TRBV7-2 to TRBJ2-7, with 13 bases aligning to TRBD2. The CDR3 is 13 residues long. Germline CDR1 is SGHTA and CDR2 is FQGNSA. Unmatched junction bases numbered 5, after V lost 8 bases and J lost 7 bases. CDR3 loop: CASRTSGGREQYF. CDR3 nucleotide sequence: TGTGCCAGCCGGACTAGCGGGGGTAGGGAGCAGTACTTC.

The J gene is TRBJ1-5, the V gene TRBV6-2 or TRBV6-3; D not resolved. CDR1 MNHEY and CDR2 SVGEGT come from the germline V gene. The CDR3 runs 12 residues. Between the trimmed V and J ends, which lost 3 bases and 6 bases, there was a span of 6 bases. Here the CDR3 reads CASSYLSQPQHF. CDR3 nucleotide sequence: TGTGCCAGCAGTTATCTAAGTCAGCCCCAGCATTTT.

A few counts support this clone. Mismatch with germline at one junction end may stem from a read error. The rearrangement links TRBV27 to TRBJ1-6; possible D gene TRBD1, 6 bases. CDR1 and CDR2 from the germline V gene are MNHEY and SMNVEV (reference sequence). This CDR3 is built from 15 residues. The chain's CDR3 is CASSLSTGYSSPLHF. The CDR3 bases are TGTGCCAGCAGTTTATCGACAGGCTATAGTTCACCCCTCCACTTT.

This rearrangement joins TRBV28 to TRBJ1-1, with a tentative D call TRBD1 (5 bases). Between the trimmed V and J ends, which lost 6 bases and 0 bases, there was a span of 14 bases. The CDR3 extends over 15 amino acids. Germline CDR1 is MDHEN and CDR2 is SYDVKM. CDR3 nucleotides: TGTGCCAGCAGCGCATTCGACAGCTTGAACACTGAAGCTTTCTTT. Amino acids: CASSAFDSLNTEAFF. Drawing the rest from reference TRBV28 and TRBJ1-1, the complete variable domain is DVKVTQSSRYLVKRTGEKVFLECVQDMDHENMFWYRQDPGLGLRLIYFSYDVKMKEKGDIPEGYSVSREKKERFSLILESASTNQTSMYLCASSAFDSLNTEAFFGQGTRLTVV.

The rearrangement joins TRBV5-8 to TRBJ1-4; 8 bases fit TRBD1. The germline gives CDR1 SGHTS, CDR2 YDEGEE. The CDR3 is 15 residues long. V was pared by 4 bases and J by 8 bases, with 10 bases of the junction left unmatched. As DNA, the CDR3 is TGTGCCAGCAGCGGCCGGACAGGGCCTAGCGAAAAACTGTTTTTT. Translating gives CASSGRTGPSEKLFF.

This rearrangement joins TRBV19 to TRBJ2-3; possible D gene TRBD2, 7 bases. The CDR3 has 14 residues. The ends were cut back, 6 bases at V and 2 bases at J, with 12 bases in the middle. Germline V CDR1 and CDR2: LNHDA, SQIVND (reference sequence). The chain's CDR3 is CASRAGANTDTQYF. CDR3 in DNA: TGTGCCAGTAGGGCGGGGGCCAACACAGATACGCAGTATTTT.

The count of this clone is one. The chain combines TRBV3-1 (or the pseudogene TRBV3-2) with TRBJ2-5, with D maybe TRBD1 (5 bases). The CDR3 consists of 14 residues. Germline V gene sequence: CDR1 LGHDT, CDR2 YNNKEL (reference sequence). The V end was cut by 2 bases, the J end by 6 bases, with 13 bases between. The CDR3 bases are TGTGCCAGCAGCCAAATAGACAGCGCGAAGACCCAGTACTTC. Encoded protein: CASSQIDSAKTQYF.

This clone was recorded once. The J gene is TRBJ1-1, the V gene TRBV19; a possible D gene is TRBD1 (6 bases). Trimming cost V 1 base and J 5 bases, with 11 bases left between them. Germline loops: CDR1 LNHDA, CDR2 SQIVND (reference sequence). This CDR3 is 14 amino acids long. CDR3 sequence (DNA): TGTGCCAGTAGTATAGGGGTAGGGGGAACTGAAGCTTTCTTT. Its protein is CASSIGVGGTEAFF.

V is TRBV28 and J is TRBJ1-5; a weak D match, TRBD1 (5 bases). The length of the CDR3 is 16 residues. Germline-derived CDR1 and CDR2 are MDHEN and SYDVKM. Trimming took 6 bases from V and 2 from J, leaving 17 bases between them. The CDR3 DNA sequence: TGTGCCAGCAGGGCCAGTCCGGACACCCGCAATCAGCCCCAGCATTTT. Its translation: CASRASPDTRNQPQHF.

CDR3 nucleotide sequence: TGTGCCACCAGCAGCAGGGACAACCTAGCCAAAAACATTCAGTACTTC. Its translation is CATSSRDNLAKNIQYF. The chain uses TRBV15 and TRBJ2-4; tentatively, D is TRBD1 (6 bases). The CDR3 runs to 16 residues. Looked up from germline, CDR1 is LNHNV and CDR2 is YYDKDF (reference sequence). The V gene lost 3 bases and the J gene lost 0 bases, with 12 bases spanning the gap.

The rearrangement joins TRBV7-9 to TRBJ1-1, with TRBD1 matching 9 bases. Germline-derived CDR1 and CDR2 are SEHNR and FQNEAQ (reference sequence). The CDR3 covers 15 residues. V trimming: 2 bases; J trimming: 3 bases; junction bases outside the gene matches: 4. The DNA of the CDR3 is TGTGCCAGCAGCTTAATGGGACAGGGTTACACTGAAGCTTTCTTT. Its translation: CASSLMGQGYTEAFF.

This clone was seen just once. CDR3 protein: CASSPDRGSIGNEKLFF. The CDR3 coding sequence is TGTGCCAGCTCGCCGGACAGGGGGAGTATTGGTAATGAAAAACTGTTTTTT. V gene TRBV18 combines with J gene TRBJ1-4; the match to TRBD1 covers 10 bases. The ends lost 6 bases at V and 4 bases at J; junction bases unmatched: 11. This CDR3 region has 17 residues. CDR1 is KGHSH, CDR2 LQKENI, per germline.

The chain employs TRBV12-3 or TRBV12-4 and TRBJ1-1; 7 bases align to TRBD1. With V trimmed by 5 bases and J by 4 bases, 4 bases remained unmatched. The CDR3 loop spans 13 amino acids. The CDR3 loop is CASSMTGSTEAFF. The CDR3 bases are TGTGCCAGCAGTATGACAGGGTCCACTGAAGCTTTCTTT.

The chain carries TRBV7-9 and TRBJ1-6, with no clear D. The length of the CDR3 is 12 residues. The germline V gene encodes CDR1 SEHNR and CDR2 FQNEAQ (reference sequence). Trimming shortened V by 5 bases and J by 13 bases, and 12 bases separated the two germline ends. This CDR3 reads CASSVSAGPLHF. DNA of the CDR3: TGTGCCAGCAGCGTTTCCGCGGGGCCCCTCCACTTT.

The chain employs TRBV4-1 and TRBJ1-5; D is perhaps TRBD1 (5 bases). Germline CDR1 reads MGHRA; CDR2 reads YSYEKL. The V end was cut by 1 base, the J end by 3 bases, with 19 bases between. CDR3 length: 18 residues. The CDR3 is CASSQGQSFDSLNQPQHF. The DNA of the CDR3 is TGCGCCAGCAGCCAAGGCCAAAGTTTCGACAGCCTCAATCAGCCCCAGCATTTT.

This rearrangement joins TRBV4-3 to TRBJ2-2; D perhaps matches TRBD2 (7 bases). Per germline, CDR1 LGHNA and CDR2 YSLEER. The CDR3 sequence is 15 residues long. V was clipped by 4 bases and J by 5 bases, with 14 bases between them. The CDR3 nucleotides are TGCGCCAGCAGCCCCGCGGGGGCGAGTACCGGGGAGCTGTTTTTT. Residues: CASSPAGASTGELFF.

The rearrangement uses TRBV6-5 and TRBJ1-3; possibly TRBD1 for D (6 bases). Trimming took off 6 bases at V and 4 bases at J, with 16 bases between the two ends. The CDR3 sequence is 15 residues long. Germline V gene sequence: CDR1 MNHEY, CDR2 SVGAGI. The CDR3 sequence is CASRQSGGRGNTIYF. Written as DNA, the CDR3 is TGTGCCAGCAGACAGTCCGGGGGGCGAGGAAACACCATATATTTT.

This clone turned up a few times. The gene calls are TRBV27 and TRBJ1-2; possible D gene TRBD1, 6 bases. V dropped 5 bases and J dropped 8 bases, with 15 bases sitting between them. Germline V gene lookup returns CDR1 MNHEY and CDR2 SMNVEV (reference sequence). CDR3 length: 13 residues. In nucleotides, the CDR3 is TGTGCCAGCAGTCAGGGACATTCGTGGGGCTACACCTTC. This codes for CASSQGHSWGYTF.

The rearrangement links TRBV21-1 to TRBJ2-2; whether TRBD2, the table's D call, matches the DNA was not checked. TRBV21-1 counts as a pseudogene. This CDR3 contains 14 residues. CDR3 sequence: CASTTPSNTGELFF. For the CDR3, the DNA is TGTGCCAGCACCACTCCTTCTAACACCGGGGAGCTGTTTTTT.

This chain links TRBV19 with TRBJ2-2; TRBD2 is a possible D gene (5 bases). The germline V gene has CDR1 LNHDA and CDR2 SQIVND (reference sequence). Between the trimmed V and J ends, which lost 4 bases and 4 bases, there was a span of 13 bases. The CDR3 is 15 residues long. The CDR3 DNA follows: TGTGCCAGTAGTACCCGGACTCGTTCCACCGGGGAGCTGTTTTTT. This gives the protein CASSTRTRSTGELFF.

V and J are TRBV21-1 and TRBJ2-3; TRBD2 reflects the table's D call only, with no check against the DNA. TRBV21-1 is an annotated pseudogene. The CDR3 extends over 16 amino acids. CDR3 protein: CASSNLGRGLTDTQYF. DNA of the CDR3: TGTGCCAGCAGCAATCTGGGGCGGGGACTCACAGATACGCAGTATTTT.

The chain uses TRBV5-6 and TRBJ1-4, with D uncertain. This CDR3 is built from 14 residues. Per the germline V gene, CDR1 is SGHDT and CDR2 is YYEEEE. Between the trimmed V and J ends, which lost 0 bases and 1 base, there was a span of 4 bases. Here the CDR3 DNA reads TGTGCCAGCAGCTTGGCCAGAACTAATGAAAAACTGTTTTTT. Protein sequence: CASSLARTNEKLFF.

The V call is TRBV9, the J call TRBJ2-5; TRBD2 might be the D (6 bases). The germline V and J ends were trimmed by 0 bases and 5 bases, with 11 bases remaining between them. CDR1 is SGDLS and CDR2 is YYNGEE in the germline V gene. The CDR3 covers 14 residues. CDR3 protein: CASSVARGAETQYF. The CDR3, as DNA: TGTGCCAGCAGCGTAGCGCGGGGTGCGGAGACCCAGTACTTC.

The chain combines TRBV13 with TRBJ2-7; TRBD1 agrees at 9 bases. Losses at the gene ends were 6 bases for V and 2 bases for J; bases not matched to a gene: 11. This CDR3 is 16 amino acids long. Germline V gives CDR1 PRHDT, CDR2 FYEKMQ (reference sequence). This CDR3 reads CASSFYGQGNPYEQYF. CDR3 in DNA: TGTGCCAGCAGTTTCTACGGACAGGGGAACCCCTACGAGCAGTACTTC.

This clone was counted once. The V gene is TRBV5-4, the J gene TRBJ2-4; 7 bases map to TRBD2. Unmatched junction bases numbered 10, after V lost 4 bases and J lost 3 bases. This CDR3 region has 16 residues. Germline V lookup: CDR1 SGHNT, CDR2 YYREEE (reference sequence). The CDR3 protein is CASSKNGGDYKNIQYF. The CDR3 nucleotides are TGTGCCAGCAGCAAAAATGGGGGGGACTACAAAAACATTCAGTACTTC.

CDR3 region: CASSLEGRSTDTQYF. As DNA, the CDR3 is TGCGCCAGCAGCTTGGAGGGGCGAAGCACAGATACGCAGTATTTT. The chain has TRBV5-1 and TRBJ2-3; D is perhaps TRBD1 (5 bases). The length of the CDR3 is 15 residues. Germline V CDR1 and CDR2: SGHRS, YFSETQ. The V gene lost 0 bases and the J gene lost 0 bases, with 8 bases spanning the gap.